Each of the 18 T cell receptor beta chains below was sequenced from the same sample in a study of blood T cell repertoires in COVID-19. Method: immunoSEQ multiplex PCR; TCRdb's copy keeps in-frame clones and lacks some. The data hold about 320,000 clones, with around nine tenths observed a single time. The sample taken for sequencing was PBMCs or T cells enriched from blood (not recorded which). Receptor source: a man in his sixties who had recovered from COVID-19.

As DNA, the CDR3 is TGTGCCAGCATCACGAAGGGGGTGACTTCACCCCTCCACTTT. Translating it yields CASITKGVTSPLHF. J is TRBJ1-6 and V is TRBV28; possibly TRBD1 for D (6 bases). V lost 7 bases to trimming and J lost 9 bases, with 16 bases between them. The CDR3 consists of 14 residues. In germline, CDR1 is MDHEN, CDR2 SYDVKM. Full variable domain (rest looked up from reference TRBV28 and TRBJ1-6): DVKVTQSSRYLVKRTGEKVFLECVQDMDHENMFWYRQDPGLGLRLIYFSYDVKMKEKGDIPEGYSVSREKKERFSLILESASTNQTSMYLCASITKGVTSPLHFGNGTRLTVT.

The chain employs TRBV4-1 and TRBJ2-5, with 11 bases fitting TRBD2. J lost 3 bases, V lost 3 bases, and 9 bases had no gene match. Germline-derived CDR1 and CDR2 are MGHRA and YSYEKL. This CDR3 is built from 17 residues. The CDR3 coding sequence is TGCGCCAGCAGCCAGTGGGGGACTAGCGGAGGAAAAGAGACCCAGTACTTC. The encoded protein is CASSQWGTSGGKETQYF.

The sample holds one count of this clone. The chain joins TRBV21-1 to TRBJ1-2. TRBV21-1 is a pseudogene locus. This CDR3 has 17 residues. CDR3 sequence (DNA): TGTGCCAGCAACCCAAAGGTGGCGGCTATGAGGGCCTATGGCTACACCTTC. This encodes CASNPKVAAMRAYGYTF.

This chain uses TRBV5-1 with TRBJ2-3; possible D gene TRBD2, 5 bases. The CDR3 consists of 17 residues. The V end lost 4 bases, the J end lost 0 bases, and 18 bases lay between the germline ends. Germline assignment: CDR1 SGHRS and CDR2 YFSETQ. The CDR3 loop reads CASSKLTNGLSTDTQYF. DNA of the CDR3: TGCGCCAGCAGCAAACTCACCAACGGACTTAGCACAGATACGCAGTATTTT.

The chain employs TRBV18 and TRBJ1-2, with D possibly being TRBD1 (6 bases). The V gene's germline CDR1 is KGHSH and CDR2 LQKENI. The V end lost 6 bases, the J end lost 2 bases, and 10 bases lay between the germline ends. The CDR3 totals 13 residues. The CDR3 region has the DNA TGTGCCAGCTCTCCGGGGACAAACTATGGCTACACCTTC. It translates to CASSPGTNYGYTF.

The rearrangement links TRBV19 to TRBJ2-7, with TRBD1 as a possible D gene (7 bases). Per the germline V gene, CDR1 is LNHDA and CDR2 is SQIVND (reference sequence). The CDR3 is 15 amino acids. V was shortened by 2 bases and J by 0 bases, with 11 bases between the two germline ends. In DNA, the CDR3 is TGTGCCAGTAGTATATTTCAGGGGGGCTCCTACGAGCAGTACTTC. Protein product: CASSIFQGGSYEQYF.

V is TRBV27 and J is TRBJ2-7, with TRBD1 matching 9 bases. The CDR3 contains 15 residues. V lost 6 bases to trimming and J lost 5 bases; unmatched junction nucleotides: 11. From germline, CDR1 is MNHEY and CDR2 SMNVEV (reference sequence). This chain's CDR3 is CASREMRTGVHEQYF. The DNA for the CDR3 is TGTGCCAGCAGGGAAATGAGGACAGGGGTCCACGAGCAGTACTTC.

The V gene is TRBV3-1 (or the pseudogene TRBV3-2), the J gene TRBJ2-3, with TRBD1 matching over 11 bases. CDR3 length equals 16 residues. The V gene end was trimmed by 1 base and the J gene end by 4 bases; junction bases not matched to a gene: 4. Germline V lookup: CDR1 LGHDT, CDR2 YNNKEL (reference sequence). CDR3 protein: CASSQVRTGGSDTQYF. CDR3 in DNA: TGTGCCAGCAGCCAAGTTAGGACAGGGGGCTCAGATACGCAGTATTTT.

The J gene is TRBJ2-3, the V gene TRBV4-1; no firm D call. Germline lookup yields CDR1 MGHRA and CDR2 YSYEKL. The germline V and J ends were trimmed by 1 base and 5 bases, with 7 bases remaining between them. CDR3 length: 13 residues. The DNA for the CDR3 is TGCGCCAGCAGCCAAGGCTGGCAAGATACGCAGTATTTT. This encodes CASSQGWQDTQYF.

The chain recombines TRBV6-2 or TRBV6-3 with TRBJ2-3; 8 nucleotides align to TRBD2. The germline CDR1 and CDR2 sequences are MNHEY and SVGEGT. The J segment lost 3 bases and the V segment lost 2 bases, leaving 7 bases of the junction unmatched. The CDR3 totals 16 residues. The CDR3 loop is CASSYPWASGTDTQYF. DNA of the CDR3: TGTGCCAGCAGTTACCCTTGGGCTAGCGGGACAGATACGCAGTATTTT.

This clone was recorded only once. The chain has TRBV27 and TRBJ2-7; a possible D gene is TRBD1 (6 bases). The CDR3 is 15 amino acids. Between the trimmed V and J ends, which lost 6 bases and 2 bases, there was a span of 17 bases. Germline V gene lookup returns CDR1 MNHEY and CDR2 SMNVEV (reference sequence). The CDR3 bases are TGTGCCAGCAGACTAAGGACAGAGGGACCCTACGAGCAGTACTTC. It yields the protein CASRLRTEGPYEQYF.

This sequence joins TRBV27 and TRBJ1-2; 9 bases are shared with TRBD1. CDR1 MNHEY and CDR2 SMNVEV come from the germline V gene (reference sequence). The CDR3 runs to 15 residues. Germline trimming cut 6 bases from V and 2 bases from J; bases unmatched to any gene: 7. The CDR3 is CASRTNGQGNYGYTF. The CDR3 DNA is TGTGCCAGCAGGACTAACGGACAGGGGAACTATGGCTACACCTTC.

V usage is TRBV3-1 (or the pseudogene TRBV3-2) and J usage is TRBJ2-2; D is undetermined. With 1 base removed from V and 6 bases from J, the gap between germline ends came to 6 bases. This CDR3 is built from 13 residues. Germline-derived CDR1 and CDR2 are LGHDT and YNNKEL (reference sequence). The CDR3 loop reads CASSQVIPGELFF. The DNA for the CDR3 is TGTGCCAGCAGCCAAGTAATTCCCGGGGAGCTGTTTTTT.

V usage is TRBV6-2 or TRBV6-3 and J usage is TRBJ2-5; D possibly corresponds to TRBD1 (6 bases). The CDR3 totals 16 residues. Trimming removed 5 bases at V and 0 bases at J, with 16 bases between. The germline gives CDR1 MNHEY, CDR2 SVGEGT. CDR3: CASSRRTVRNQETQYF. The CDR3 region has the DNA TGTGCCAGCAGTAGGCGGACAGTAAGGAACCAAGAGACCCAGTACTTC.

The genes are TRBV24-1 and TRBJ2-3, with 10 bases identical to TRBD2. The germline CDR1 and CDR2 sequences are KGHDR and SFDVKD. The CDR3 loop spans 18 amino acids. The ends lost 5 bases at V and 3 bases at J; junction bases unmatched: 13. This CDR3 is CATSVRSGRAISTDTQYF. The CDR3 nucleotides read TGTGCCACCAGTGTCAGAAGCGGGAGGGCTATCTCAACAGATACGCAGTATTTT.

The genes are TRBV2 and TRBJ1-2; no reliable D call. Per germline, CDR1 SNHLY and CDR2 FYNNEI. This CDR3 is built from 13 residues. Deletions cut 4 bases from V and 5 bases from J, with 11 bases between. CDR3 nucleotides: TGTGCCAGCAGTGCTCTCAGGACTTATGGCTACACCTTC. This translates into CASSALRTYGYTF.

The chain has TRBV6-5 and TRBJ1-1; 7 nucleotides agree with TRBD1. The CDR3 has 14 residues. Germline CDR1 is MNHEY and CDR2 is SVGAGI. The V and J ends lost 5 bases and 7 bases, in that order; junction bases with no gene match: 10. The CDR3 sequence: CASSTRTGASEAFF. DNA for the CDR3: TGTGCCAGCAGTACACGGACAGGAGCAAGTGAAGCTTTCTTT.

CDR3 residues: CASSPDRFSGNTIYF. The CDR3 region has the DNA TGTGCCAGCTCGCCCGACAGGTTCTCTGGAAACACCATATATTTT. The J gene is TRBJ1-3, the V gene TRBV18; D possibly corresponds to TRBD1 (6 bases). Germline CDR1 reads KGHSH; CDR2 reads LQKENI. Trimming shortened V by 6 bases and J by 0 bases, and 12 bases separated the two germline ends. This CDR3 is 15 amino acids long.